These 2 T cell receptor beta chains came from one sample sequenced in a study of early stage breast cancer tumors (dated 2017 in TCRdb). Libraries came from the immunoSEQ multiplex PCR assay. TCRdb stores this immuneACCESS table with in-frame sequences only. Part of the clones is absent; in the studies checked, under half of the shortfall reflects unresolved V genes, and no reason is known for the rest. The sample contains 5,500 or so clones, approximately 70% of them found a single time. In total, the top ten clones hold roughly 14% of the sample. The sample taken for sequencing was breast tumor tissue. These receptor sequences come from a person between 55 and 69 years old with breast cancer.

The chain combines TRBV27 with TRBJ1-1; D remains unclear. The germline CDR1 and CDR2 sequences are MNHEY and SMNVEV (reference sequence). CDR3 size: 14 residues. V was trimmed by 6 bases and J by 0 bases, leaving 11 bases between them. The CDR3, as DNA: TGTGCCAGCAGGAGGGAGAGACTGAACACTGAAGCTTTCTTT. Translated: CASRRERLNTEAFF.

The chain carries TRBV28 and TRBJ2-7, with D possibly matching TRBD2 (7 bases). Trimming removed 6 bases from V and 7 bases from J, with 19 bases in between. CDR3 length: 14 amino acids. Germline V gene data show CDR1 as MDHEN and CDR2 as SYDVKM. CDR3 protein: CASSASGRGGEQYF. CDR3 in DNA: TGTGCCAGCAGCGCCTCCGGCAGGGGAGGGGAGCAGTACTTC.